This TCR beta chain was sequenced for a study of shared clonotypes between healthy human individuals. Cells designated naive CD8 were CD45RO-negative and were positively selected for CCR7, with terminally differentiated effector memory CD45RA+ cells excluded. The protocol was immunoSEQ multiplex PCR, while the TCRdb copy is restricted to in-frame clones and leaves out a portion. The data hold about 680,000 clones, with 92% observed a single time. Input material: naive CD8+ T cells sorted from blood. The receptor's source is a man younger than 40 in good health.

CDR3: CASSLSGSRDADTQYF. CDR3 nucleotide sequence: TGTGCCAGCAGCTTGTCAGGTTCCAGGGATGCAGATACGCAGTATTTT. The V gene is TRBV7-2, the J gene TRBJ2-3; weak D call: TRBD1 (5 bases). The CDR3 sequence is 16 residues long. Germline V gives CDR1 SGHTA, CDR2 FQGNSA. Trimming left V 3 bases short and J 4 bases short, with 17 bases between. The whole variable domain, remainder taken from reference TRBV7-2 and TRBJ2-3, is GAGVSQSPSNKVTEKGKDVELRCDPISGHTALYWYRQSLGQGLEFLIYFQGNSAPDKSGLPSDRFSAERTGGSVSTLTIQRTQQEDSAVYLCASSLSGSRDADTQYFGPGTRLTVL.